The entry below gives a single TCR beta chain sequence along with its context. The antigen is unknown. These data are taken from a study of T-cell memory formation after mild COVID-19. Study results and caveats: Whereas later expanders leaned CD4+, clones contracting day 15 to 85 showed a balanced CD4/CD8 makeup.

TCRdb re-called the 5' RACE reads with MiXCR, one entry per CDR3 protein. The sample includes a few hundred thousand distinct CDR3 sequences, 15% to 20% of them seen just once. This CDR3 contains 15 residues. Germline loops: CDR1 SGHRS, CDR2 YFSETQ. Deletions cut 4 bases from V and 2 bases from J, with 15 bases between. The chain couples TRBV5-1 to TRBJ1-2, with a possible D match to TRBD1 (6 bases). The receptor comes from a young man who had mild COVID-19 (a few samples of this study predate the infection). Cell type and time point are not known. Sequences were obtained from PBMCs or a T cell subset sorted from them (not recorded which). CDR3 nucleotide sequence: TGCGCCAGCAGCGCCGTGTCCCAGGGGAACTATGGCTACACCTTC. Translation gives CASSAVSQGNYGYTF.